The clone carrying this T cell receptor (beta chain) turned up a few times. Antigen: not known. The V gene's germline CDR1 is ENHRY and CDR2 SYGVKD. Deletions cut 5 bases from V and 1 base from J, with 9 bases between. The CDR3 has 13 residues. This entry comes from a study of blood T cells in healthy people across ages. Study information: Template switching picked up about one barcoded beta molecule for each two T cells. Findings of the study overall: Per million T cells, the diversity of TCR beta decreased roughly linearly as age advanced.

Alongside a J-beta primer mix, a sample-barcoded 5' primer served in a second PCR lasting 7 to 11 cycles. One entry per CDR3 protein results from TCRdb running MiXCR on the 5' RACE reads. This sample has around 1,600,000 distinct CDR3 sequences; roughly 43% occur once, and the top ten carry about 4%. The sequenced material came from blood. The TCR sequence derives from a woman aged 18-29 years in good health. This chain uses TRBV10-3 with TRBJ2-7; TRBD1 might be the D (6 bases). The DNA of the CDR3 is TGTGCCATCAGTATCAGGGGATCCTACGAGCAGTACTTC. Its protein product is CAISIRGSYEQYF.